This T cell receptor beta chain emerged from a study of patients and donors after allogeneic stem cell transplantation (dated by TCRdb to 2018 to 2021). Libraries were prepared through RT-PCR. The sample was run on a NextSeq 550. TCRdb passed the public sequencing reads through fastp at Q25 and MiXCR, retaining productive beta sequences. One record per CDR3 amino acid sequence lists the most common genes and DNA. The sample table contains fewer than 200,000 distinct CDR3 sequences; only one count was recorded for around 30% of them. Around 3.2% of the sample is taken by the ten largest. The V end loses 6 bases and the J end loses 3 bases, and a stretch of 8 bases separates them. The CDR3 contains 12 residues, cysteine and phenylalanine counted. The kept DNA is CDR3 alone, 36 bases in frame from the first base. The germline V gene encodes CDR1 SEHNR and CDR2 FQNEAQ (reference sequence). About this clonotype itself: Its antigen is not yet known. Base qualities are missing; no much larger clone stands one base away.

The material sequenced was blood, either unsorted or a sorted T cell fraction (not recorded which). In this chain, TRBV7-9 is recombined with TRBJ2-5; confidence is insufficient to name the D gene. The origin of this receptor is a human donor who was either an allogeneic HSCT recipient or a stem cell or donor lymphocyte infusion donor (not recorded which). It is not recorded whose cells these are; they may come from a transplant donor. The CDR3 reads CASSRTKETQYF. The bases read TGTGCCAGCAGTCGGACCAAAGAGACCCAGTACTTC.